The clone carrying this T cell receptor (beta chain) was counted once. Measured with immunoSEQ multiplex PCR; TCRdb has only the in-frame clones, and not every one. The sample has 430,000 or so clones; over 75% are singletons. The data belong to a study of blood T cell repertoires in COVID-19. Study-wide background: T cells, B-cell-depleted T cells, or PBMCs supplied cDNA or gDNA.

Trimming took off 7 bases at V and 0 bases at J, with 10 bases between the two ends. Germline V CDR1 and CDR2: SEHNR, FQNEAQ (reference sequence). The CDR3 totals 14 residues. Participants were aged roughly 18 to 89 years, lived in over 20 US areas, and enrolled virtually. Contact with a PCR-confirmed or clinician-diagnosed COVID-19 case occurred within 2 weeks of entry. The sample comprised PBMCs or T cells enriched from blood (not recorded which). This chain links TRBV7-9 with TRBJ2-1, with a possible D match to TRBD2 (5 bases). The TCR comes from a woman between 18 and 30 years old who had been exposed to COVID-19. CDR3 nucleotide sequence: TGTGCCAGCATCGGGGAAAGCTCCTACAATGAGCAGTTCTTC. It yields the protein CASIGESSYNEQFF.